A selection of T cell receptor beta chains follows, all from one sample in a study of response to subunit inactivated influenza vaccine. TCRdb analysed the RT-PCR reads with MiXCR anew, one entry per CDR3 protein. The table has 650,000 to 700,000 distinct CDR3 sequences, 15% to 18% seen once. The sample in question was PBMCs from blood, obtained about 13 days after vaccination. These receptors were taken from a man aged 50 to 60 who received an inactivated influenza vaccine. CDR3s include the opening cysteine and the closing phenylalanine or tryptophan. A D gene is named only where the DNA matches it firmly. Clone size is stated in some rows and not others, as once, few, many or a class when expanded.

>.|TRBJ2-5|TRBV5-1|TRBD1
CASSIAPGQQETQYF
TGCGCCAGCAGCATCGCCCCGGGACAGCAAGAGACCCAGTACTTC
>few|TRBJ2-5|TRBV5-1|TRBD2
CASSLNPSGGAETQYF
TGCGCCAGCAGCCTCAATCCTAGCGGGGGGGCCGAGACCCAGTACTTC
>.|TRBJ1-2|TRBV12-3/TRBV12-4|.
CASSLVTGTRYGYTF
TGTGCCAGCAGTTTGGTTACAGGGACCCGCTATGGCTACACCTTC
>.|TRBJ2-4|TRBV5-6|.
CASSLEGAAAKNIQYF
TGTGCCAGCAGCTTGGAGGGAGCTGCAGCCAAAAACATTCAGTACTTC
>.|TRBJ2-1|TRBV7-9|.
CASSQRGLGQFF
TGTGCCAGCAGCCAACGCGGGTTGGGGCAGTTCTTC
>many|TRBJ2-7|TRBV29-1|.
CSVGGQYPTEQYF
TGCAGCGTTGGGGGCCAATACCCTACTGAGCAGTACTTC
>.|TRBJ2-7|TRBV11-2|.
CASSLGRTSYEQYF
TGTGCCAGCAGCTTAGGCAGGACCTCCTACGAGCAGTACTTC
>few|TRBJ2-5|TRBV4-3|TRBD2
CASSQKAGVETQYF
TGCGCCAGCAGCCAAAAAGCGGGGGTGGAGACCCAGTACTTC
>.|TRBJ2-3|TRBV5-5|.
CASSPDSSSTDTQYF
TGTGCCAGCAGCCCGGACAGCTCTAGCACAGATACGCAGTATTTT
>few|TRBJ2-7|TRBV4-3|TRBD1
CASGLTGSRPGEQYF
TGCGCCAGCGGATTGACAGGGTCGAGGCCGGGCGAGCAGTACTTC
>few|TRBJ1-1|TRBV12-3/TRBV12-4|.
CASSFIRTNTEAFF
TGTGCCAGCAGTTTCATCCGGACGAACACTGAAGCTTTCTTT
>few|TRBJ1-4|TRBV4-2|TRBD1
CASSRPFQGAREKLFF
TGTGCCAGCAGCCGACCATTCCAGGGGGCGCGGGAAAAACTGTTTTTT
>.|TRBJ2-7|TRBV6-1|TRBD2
CASTTGWGGEQYF
TGTGCCAGCACCACCGGGTGGGGGGGCGAGCAGTACTTC
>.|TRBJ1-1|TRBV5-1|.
CASSFGQGRMNTEAFF
TGCGCCAGCAGCTTTGGTCAGGGCAGAATGAACACTGAAGCTTTCTTT
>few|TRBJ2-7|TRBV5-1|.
CASSLTRESEQYF
TGCGCCAGCAGCTTGACCAGGGAATCTGAGCAGTACTTC
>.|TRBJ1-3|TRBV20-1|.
CSARDTGNTIYF
TGCAGTGCTAGAGATACCGGAAACACCATATATTTT
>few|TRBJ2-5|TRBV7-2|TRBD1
CASSLNQGAGETQYF
TGTGCCAGCAGCTTGAATCAGGGGGCTGGGGAGACCCAGTACTTC
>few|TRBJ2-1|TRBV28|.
CASRTTVNEQFF
TGTGCCAGCAGAACGACAGTCAATGAGCAGTTCTTC
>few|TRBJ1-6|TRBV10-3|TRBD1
CAIMDRLNSPLHF
TGTGCCATCATGGACAGGCTTAATTCACCCCTCCACTTT
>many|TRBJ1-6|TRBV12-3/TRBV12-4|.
CASSPSWHTSSPLHF
TGTGCCAGCAGTCCCAGTTGGCACACTAGTTCACCCCTCCACTTT
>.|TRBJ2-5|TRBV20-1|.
CSAHTGPKKDQYF
TGCAGTGCACACACGGGGCCCAAGAAAGACCAGTACTTC
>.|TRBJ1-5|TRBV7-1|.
CASSPLNSNQPQHF
TGTGCCAGCAGCCCACTAAATAGCAATCAGCCCCAGCATTTT
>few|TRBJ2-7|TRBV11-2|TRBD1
CASSPDRGNEQYF
TGTGCCAGCAGCCCGGACAGGGGTAACGAGCAGTACTTC
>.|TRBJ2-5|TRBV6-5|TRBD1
CASSYLGRGETQYF
TGTGCCAGCAGTTACTTGGGCAGGGGGGAGACCCAGTACTTC
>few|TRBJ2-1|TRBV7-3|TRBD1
CASSLPGQGGGNEQFF
TGTGCCAGCAGCCTCCCAGGACAGGGGGGAGGCAATGAGCAGTTCTTC
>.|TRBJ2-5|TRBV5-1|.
CASSGGGNRVGETQYF
TGCGCCAGCAGCGGTGGGGGAAACAGGGTAGGAGAGACCCAGTACTTC
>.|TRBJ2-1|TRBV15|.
CATSRAQGAYNEQFF
TGTGCCACCAGCAGAGCCCAGGGCGCCTACAATGAGCAGTTCTTC
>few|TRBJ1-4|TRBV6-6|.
CATCREEFEKLFF
TGTGCCACCTGCCGGGAGGAGTTTGAAAAACTGTTTTTT